The 15 T cell receptor beta chains reported below all come from one sample, sequenced in a study of T cells in tuberculosis. Here immunoSEQ multiplex PCR was the method, and the copy in TCRdb shows in-frame clones only, minus some. Of roughly 32,000 clones listed, roughly 95% are singletons. Sequencing used PBMCs. These receptor sequences come from a donor aged 10-30 years with latent tuberculosis or without tuberculosis infection.

This chain connects TRBV29-1 to TRBJ2-1; 8 bases map to TRBD2. This CDR3 has 15 amino acids. Trimming took 6 bases from V and 8 from J; bases not matched to a gene: 15. CDR1 SQVTM and CDR2 ANQGSEA come from the germline V gene. The CDR3 region is CSVEGERGIRHEQFF. Written as DNA, the CDR3 is TGCAGCGTCGAGGGGGAGCGGGGGATCAGGCATGAGCAGTTCTTC.

The CDR3 sequence: CASSSSTDRGSVEQYF. CDR3 sequence (DNA): TGTGCCAGCAGCTCTTCCACGGACAGGGGGTCGGTCGAGCAGTACTTC. V gene TRBV7-9 combines with J gene TRBJ2-7; 10 bases are a match to TRBD1. Germline V CDR1 and CDR2: SEHNR, FQNEAQ (reference sequence). V lost 4 bases to trimming and J lost 6 bases; unmatched junction nucleotides: 12. The CDR3 runs to 16 residues.

The chain couples TRBV7-6 to TRBJ2-2; D not certain. The CDR3 is 17 residues long. The germline V and J ends were trimmed by 1 base and 5 bases, with 17 bases remaining between them. Germline CDR1 and CDR2: SGHVS and FNYEAQ. The DNA of the CDR3 is TGTGCCAGCAGCTTAGTTTCTAGGATTACGCAGACCGGGGAGCTGTTTTTT. Translation: CASSLVSRITQTGELFF.

The V gene is TRBV19, the J gene TRBJ1-2; D ambiguous. V shed 7 bases and J shed 4 bases, with 16 bases lying between them. The CDR3 runs 14 residues. CDR1 is LNHDA and CDR2 is SQIVND in the germline V gene (reference sequence). Here the CDR3 DNA reads TGTGCCAGTACATCCGGGAGGCACAGCTATGGCTACACCTTC. This encodes CASTSGRHSYGYTF.

J is TRBJ1-1 and V is TRBV7-9; no clear D gene. The CDR3 is 12 residues long. Germline V CDR1 and CDR2: SEHNR, FQNEAQ (reference sequence). V shed 5 bases and J shed 5 bases, with 9 bases lying between them. The DNA of the CDR3 is TGTGCCAGCAGCCCCCGAGAAACTGAAGCTTTCTTT. The encoded protein is CASSPRETEAFF.

The chain is built from TRBV21-1 and TRBJ2-3; TRBD2, the D gene given by the table, was not confirmed from the DNA. TRBV21-1 is tagged as a pseudogene. This CDR3 is 20 amino acids long. Written as DNA, the CDR3 is TGTGCCAGCAGCAAAGATGGGGGGGTTAGTCCCCCATGGGGCACAGATACGCAGTATTTT. Translation gives CASSKDGGVSPPWGTDTQYF.

The rearrangement joins TRBV5-5 to TRBJ2-3; TRBD2 aligns across 11 bases. Germline trimming cut 10 bases from V and 3 bases from J; bases unmatched to any gene: 10. The germline V gene encodes CDR1 SGHKS and CDR2 YYEKEE (reference sequence). The CDR3 runs to 15 residues. CDR3 coding DNA: TGTGCCGGGGCCACCGGGACTAGCGGTACAGATACGCAGTATTTT. Amino acid sequence: CAGATGTSGTDTQYF.

The genes are TRBV6-5 and TRBJ2-7, with TRBD1 matching over 10 bases. This CDR3 is 16 amino acids long. The germline V gene has CDR1 MNHEY and CDR2 SVGAGI. The V segment lost 4 bases and the J segment 2 bases; nucleotides outside the gene matches: 8. The CDR3 protein is CASSFVDRGLTYEQYF. As DNA, the CDR3 is TGTGCCAGCAGTTTTGTCGACAGGGGGCTAACCTACGAGCAGTACTTC.

The chain is built from TRBV7-3 and TRBJ1-3, with 7 nucleotides matching TRBD1. The CDR3 sequence is 15 residues long. The ends lost 5 bases at V and 2 bases at J; junction bases unmatched: 6. Germline CDR1 is SGHTA and CDR2 is FQGTGA. The CDR3 sequence: CASSRDSGPGNTIYF. Here the CDR3 DNA reads TGTGCCAGCAGCAGGGACAGCGGCCCTGGAAACACCATATATTTT.

The chain is built from TRBV5-1 and TRBJ2-5, with D tentatively TRBD2 (6 bases). Looked up from germline, CDR1 is SGHRS and CDR2 is YFSETQ. The CDR3 contains 14 residues. The ends were cut back, 0 bases at V and 7 bases at J, with 13 bases in the middle. The CDR3 DNA reads as TGCGCCAGCAGCTTGGGGGACCCCGGGGGGACCCAGTACTTC. This translates into CASSLGDPGGTQYF. Filled out from reference TRBV5-1 and TRBJ2-5, the complete variable domain reads KAGVTQTPRYLIKTRGQQVTLSCSPISGHRSVSWYQQTPGQGLQFLFEYFSETQRNKGNFPGRFSGRQFSNSRSEMNVSTLELGDSALYLCASSLGDPGGTQYFGPGTRLLVL.

The CDR3 here is CASSHLPGTTQETQYF. For the CDR3, the DNA is TGTGCCAGCAGCCACCTTCCCGGGACTACGCAAGAGACCCAGTACTTC. The J gene is TRBJ2-5, the V gene TRBV9; TRBD2 agrees at 7 bases. Germline V gene lookup returns CDR1 SGDLS and CDR2 YYNGEE. V was clipped by 4 bases and J by 2 bases; unmatched bases: 11. The CDR3 covers 16 residues.

The V and J genes are TRBV2 and TRBJ1-5, with TRBD1 matching over 7 bases. Germline loops: CDR1 SNHLY, CDR2 FYNNEI. This CDR3 is built from 15 residues. With 6 bases clipped from V and 5 bases from J, the junction kept 10 bases outside the gene matches. CDR3 amino acids: CASSPVAGGHQPQHF. CDR3 coding DNA: TGTGCCAGCAGCCCGGTAGCAGGGGGGCATCAGCCCCAGCATTTT.

The CDR3 here is CASSLGPNRGNYSEAFF. CDR3 coding DNA: TGCGCCAGCAGCTTGGGACCCAACAGGGGGAATTATAGTGAAGCTTTCTTT. V gene TRBV5-1 combines with J gene TRBJ1-1, with 8 bases aligning to TRBD1. This CDR3 is built from 17 residues. Germline V gene sequence: CDR1 SGHRS, CDR2 YFSETQ. The V gene end was trimmed by 0 bases and the J gene end by 7 bases; junction bases not matched to a gene: 14. The full variable domain, its missing parts supplied by reference TRBV5-1 and TRBJ1-1, is KAGVTQTPRYLIKTRGQQVTLSCSPISGHRSVSWYQQTPGQGLQFLFEYFSETQRNKGNFPGRFSGRQFSNSRSEMNVSTLELGDSALYLCASSLGPNRGNYSEAFFGQGTRLTVV.

V gene TRBV28 combines with J gene TRBJ2-3, with 9 bases that match TRBD2. Trimming took 3 bases from V and 4 from J; bases not matched to a gene: 8. This CDR3 has 16 residues. Germline CDR1 is MDHEN and CDR2 is SYDVKM. CDR3 sequence: CASSFTGGGAPDTQYF. The DNA for the CDR3 is TGTGCCAGCAGTTTTACAGGCGGGGGGGCCCCAGATACGCAGTATTTT.

The genes are TRBV28 and TRBJ1-4; weak D call: TRBD1 (6 bases). V was pared by 6 bases and J by 5 bases, with 16 bases between. The CDR3 sequence is 15 residues long. CDR1 is MDHEN, CDR2 SYDVKM, per germline. For the CDR3, the DNA is TGTGCCAGCAGCGACAACCGAGACAGGAATGAAAAACTGTTTTTT. Translation gives CASSDNRDRNEKLFF.